Listed here are 17 T cell receptor beta chains from one sample, sequenced in a study of cytotoxic CD8 clonotypes in ibrutinib-treated CLL. This table comes from immunoSEQ multiplex PCR, and its TCRdb copy is limited to in-frame clones, with some not included. This sample has 110,000 to 150,000 clones, with 60% to 85% found just once. The starting material was PBMCs, obtained after 24 months of ibrutinib treatment. Source of these receptors: a human donor with chronic lymphocytic leukemia.

The chain couples TRBV11-2 to TRBJ2-6; unclear D gene. This CDR3 is built from 13 residues. Germline lookup yields CDR1 SGHAT and CDR2 FQNNGV. Trimming shortened V by 5 bases and J by 5 bases, and 7 bases separated the two germline ends. CDR3 nucleotide sequence: TGTGCCAGCAGCGACCACTGGGCCAACGTCCTGACTTTC. It is translated as CASSDHWANVLTF.

The chain carries TRBV19 and TRBJ1-3; the D is unclear. V dropped 3 bases and J dropped 0 bases, with 6 bases sitting between them. There are 14 residues in the CDR3. Germline V gene lookup returns CDR1 LNHDA and CDR2 SQIVND (reference sequence). The CDR3 DNA is TGTGCCAGTAGTATGGGCAGCTCTGGAAACACCATATATTTT. The encoded protein is CASSMGSSGNTIYF.

The chain employs TRBV6-1 and TRBJ2-7, with D tentatively TRBD1 (6 bases). Germline CDR1 MNHNS, CDR2 SASEGT. Trimming stripped 5 bases from V and 2 bases from J, with 13 bases between. This CDR3 contains 14 residues. In DNA form, the CDR3 reads TGTGCCAGCAGTCCTCTCAGGGACACCTACGAGCAGTACTTC. Protein product: CASSPLRDTYEQYF.

This rearrangement joins TRBV28 to TRBJ1-2; possible D gene TRBD1, 5 bases. This CDR3 contains 18 residues. The germline V gene encodes CDR1 MDHEN and CDR2 SYDVKM. Deletions cut 4 bases from V and 4 bases from J, with 25 bases between. Here the CDR3 DNA reads TGTGCCAGCAGTTCCCCGGAGGGGTTTCCCTTTCTCTTCTATGGCTACACCTTC. Protein product: CASSSPEGFPFLFYGYTF.

The chain links TRBV10-3 to TRBJ2-5, with 12 bases fitting TRBD2. CDR1 is ENHRY, CDR2 SYGVKD, per germline. J was trimmed by 5 bases and V by 6 bases; bases with no gene match: 1. This CDR3 contains 13 residues. In nucleotides, the CDR3 is TGTGCCATCAGAGGGACTAGCGGGGAGACCCAGTACTTC. Protein product: CAIRGTSGETQYF.

The chain recombines TRBV19 with TRBJ2-7; no clear D gene. The CDR3 runs 13 residues. V gave up 5 bases and J gave up 3 bases, with 11 bases separating them. Germline V lookup: CDR1 LNHDA, CDR2 SQIVND (reference sequence). The DNA for the CDR3 is TGTGCCAGTAGTCCAACACGCAACTACGAGCAGTACTTC. This encodes CASSPTRNYEQYF.

The CDR3 bases are TGTGCCAGCAGTTTAGGAGTCCAGGGACAGGCCTACTATGGCTACACCTTC. Amino acid sequence: CASSLGVQGQAYYGYTF. J is TRBJ1-2 and V is TRBV28; 8 bases map to TRBD1. The CDR3 is 17 amino acids. V shed 2 bases, J shed 3 bases, and the junction held 11 bases outside the gene matches. Germline CDR1 and CDR2: MDHEN and SYDVKM.

V usage is TRBV6-5 and J usage is TRBJ1-2; weak D call: TRBD1 (5 bases). V shed 7 bases and J shed 7 bases, with 13 bases lying between them. The germline V gene has CDR1 MNHEY and CDR2 SVGAGI. This CDR3 is built from 12 residues. The CDR3 loop reads CASTRAGGGYTF. CDR3 coding DNA: TGTGCCAGCACCCGGGCCGGGGGTGGCTACACCTTC.

Ten or more counts support this clone. V usage is TRBV7-6 and J usage is TRBJ2-2; D gene unclear. CDR1 SGHVS and CDR2 FNYEAQ come from the germline V gene. V gave up 4 bases and J gave up 5 bases, with 17 bases separating them. The CDR3 spans 16 residues. DNA for the CDR3: TGTGCCAGCAGCTCCCGGCTCCAGAGAACAACCGGGGAGCTGTTTTTT. Its protein product is CASSSRLQRTTGELFF. Drawing the rest from reference TRBV7-6 and TRBJ2-2, the complete variable domain is GAGVSQSPRYKVTKRGQDVALRCDPISGHVSLYWYRQALGQGPEFLTYFNYEAQQDKSGLPNDRFSAERPEGSISTLTIQRTEQRDSAMYRCASSSRLQRTTGELFFGEGSRLTVL.

This clone has just a few counts. The chain recombines TRBV10-1 with TRBJ1-5, with 9 bases aligning to TRBD1. The CDR3 contains 16 residues. The trim removed 4 bases at V and 1 base at J, leaving 5 bases unmatched. Germline values: CDR1 WNHNN, CDR2 SYGVQD (reference sequence). CDR3 DNA sequence: TGCGCCAGCAGTGGGGACAGGGTGTGGAGCAATCAGCCCCAGCATTTT. Protein: CASSGDRVWSNQPQHF.

The V and J genes are TRBV5-1 and TRBJ2-7; 10 bases agree with TRBD1. Germline V gene data show CDR1 as SGHRS and CDR2 as YFSETQ. After removal of 4 bases from V and 3 bases from J, the junction contained 16 bases not matched to a gene. The CDR3 is 18 residues long. CDR3 sequence reads: CASSRAGTGDGVSYEQYF. In nucleotides, the CDR3 is TGCGCCAGCAGCCGCGCCGGGACAGGGGATGGGGTTAGCTACGAGCAGTACTTC.

The rearrangement uses TRBV28 and TRBJ1-1; maybe TRBD1 (5 bases). This CDR3 has 16 amino acids. The V and J ends lost 7 bases and 8 bases respectively, with 26 bases between them. Germline V lookup: CDR1 MDHEN, CDR2 SYDVKM. The CDR3 nucleotides are TGTGCCAGCACCCCACCCACCGGGGAGTCGGGGCAGGAAGCTTTCTTT. Translating gives CASTPPTGESGQEAFF.

V usage is TRBV30 and J usage is TRBJ1-4, with D maybe TRBD1 (5 bases). CDR1 and CDR2 (germline): GTSNPN, SVGIG (reference sequence). V lost 1 base, J lost 5 bases, and 14 bases lay in between. This CDR3 has 15 residues. The DNA for the CDR3 is TGTGCCTGGAGTGCCCCAACTGGGGGAAATGAAAAACTGTTTTTT. It encodes CAWSAPTGGNEKLFF.

This clone showed up just once. This rearrangement joins TRBV7-8 to TRBJ1-2; weak D call: TRBD1 (5 bases). Trimming took off 5 bases at V and 7 bases at J, with 11 bases between the two ends. The germline V gene encodes CDR1 SGHVS and CDR2 FQNEAQ. This CDR3 is 12 amino acids long. This CDR3 is CASSGGGGGYTF. Here the CDR3 DNA reads TGTGCCAGCAGCGGCGGTGGGGGTGGCTACACCTTC. The full variable domain, with the rest looked up from reference TRBV7-8 and TRBJ1-2, is GAGVSQSPRYKVAKRGQDVALRCDPISGHVSLFWYQQALGQGPEFLTYFQNEAQLDKSGLPSDRFFAERPEGSVSTLKIQRTQQEDSAVYLCASSGGGGGYTFGSGTRLTVV.

The chain carries TRBV10-3 and TRBJ1-4, with a possible D match to TRBD1 (6 bases). Trimming shortened V by 10 bases and J by 4 bases, and 13 bases separated the two germline ends. This CDR3 region has 13 residues. Germline V gives CDR1 ENHRY, CDR2 SYGVKD. This CDR3 reads CATQRGVNEKLFF. CDR3 nucleotide sequence: TGTGCCACACAAAGGGGGGTTAATGAAAAACTGTTTTTT.

The chain couples TRBV7-2 to TRBJ1-1; 12 nucleotides match TRBD1. V shed 5 bases, J shed 10 bases, and the junction held 5 bases outside the gene matches. The germline gives CDR1 SGHTA, CDR2 FQGNSA. The CDR3 totals 13 residues. The CDR3 DNA reads TGTGCCAGCAGCCCGGGACAGGGGGCGCGAGCTTTCTTT. This codes for CASSPGQGARAFF.

In DNA form, the CDR3 reads TGTGCCAGCAGGCGAACAGCAAACTATGGCTACACCTTC. Residues: CASRRTANYGYTF. V and J are TRBV28 and TRBJ1-2; D gene ambiguous. The CDR3 runs 13 residues. Germline V CDR1 and CDR2: MDHEN, SYDVKM. V was trimmed by 6 bases and J by 2 bases, leaving 10 bases between them.